A selection of T cell receptor beta chains follows, all from one sample in a study of T-cell memory formation after mild COVID-19. Each CDR3 protein gets one entry after TCRdb re-called the 5' RACE reads with MiXCR. The data show roughly 200,000 distinct CDR3 sequences, with around 15% seen just once and more than 2% held by the top ten. The sample taken for sequencing was PBMCs or a T cell subset sorted from them (not recorded which). Receptors were obtained from an adult woman who had mild COVID-19 (a few samples of this study predate the infection). Cell type and time point are not known. The CDR3 runs from the conserved cysteine through the conserved F or W. The order of the fields is V gene, D gene, J gene, clone size, CDR3 DNA, CDR3 protein. The D gene is left open where the match is weak. Not all rows give a size; the values are once, few, many and, for expanded clones, a class.

v_call: TRBV25-1
d_call: TRBD1
j_call: TRBJ2-3
clone_size: few
cdr3_nt: TGTGCCAGCAGTCGGACAGGACGCACAGATACGCAGTATTTT
cdr3_aa: CASSRTGRTDTQYF

v_call: TRBV25-1
d_call: NA
j_call: TRBJ2-1
clone_size: NA
cdr3_nt: TGTGCCAGCAGTGAATATGGGTCTCAGGCCAGAGAGCAGTTCTTC
cdr3_aa: CASSEYGSQAREQFF

v_call: TRBV7-2
d_call: TRBD2
j_call: TRBJ2-5
clone_size: NA
cdr3_nt: TGTGCCAGCAGTAGCGGGGCTGCGGGCCCTTCGGAAGGAGAGACCCAGTACTTC
cdr3_aa: CASSSGAAGPSEGETQYF

v_call: TRBV6-6
d_call: NA
j_call: TRBJ2-2
clone_size: few
cdr3_nt: TGTGCCAGCAGCTACCGGGCCGGGGAGCTGTTTTTT
cdr3_aa: CASSYRAGELFF

v_call: TRBV7-2
d_call: TRBD2
j_call: TRBJ2-1
clone_size: few
cdr3_nt: TGTGCCAGCAGCTTAGCGGCAGCGGGGTCCTACAATGAGCAGTTCTTC
cdr3_aa: CASSLAAAGSYNEQFF

v_call: TRBV18
d_call: NA
j_call: TRBJ1-2
clone_size: few
cdr3_nt: TGTGCCAGCTCACCAAAGGACCATAGCTATGGCTACACCTTC
cdr3_aa: CASSPKDHSYGYTF

v_call: TRBV12-3/TRBV12-4
d_call: TRBD1
j_call: TRBJ2-5
clone_size: few
cdr3_nt: TGTGCCAGCAGTTCAACAGGGGCGCAAGAGACCCAGTACTTC
cdr3_aa: CASSSTGAQETQYF

v_call: TRBV6-6
d_call: TRBD1
j_call: TRBJ1-1
clone_size: few
cdr3_nt: TGTGCCAGCAGTGGAGACAGGGGTGTTCACACTGAAGCTTTCTTT
cdr3_aa: CASSGDRGVHTEAFF

v_call: TRBV5-1
d_call: TRBD2
j_call: TRBJ2-5
clone_size: few
cdr3_nt: TGCGCCAGCAGCTTGTTAGCGGGGGGGAAAGAGACCCAGTACTTC
cdr3_aa: CASSLLAGGKETQYF

v_call: TRBV20-1
d_call: NA
j_call: TRBJ2-7
clone_size: NA
cdr3_nt: TGCAGTGCTAGCGGGGGTACCTACGAGCAGTACTTC
cdr3_aa: CSASGGTYEQYF

v_call: TRBV3-1
d_call: NA
j_call: TRBJ2-5
clone_size: NA
cdr3_nt: TGTGCCAGCAGCCAAGTAGGTGGGGGTTTGGAGACCCAGTACTTC
cdr3_aa: CASSQVGGGLETQYF

v_call: TRBV29-1
d_call: TRBD1
j_call: TRBJ1-1
clone_size: NA
cdr3_nt: TGCAGCGTTGGGGCCGGGACAGGGGGCATCGTAACTGAAGCTTTCTTT
cdr3_aa: CSVGAGTGGIVTEAFF

v_call: TRBV23-1
d_call: NA
j_call: TRBJ1-2
clone_size: few
cdr3_nt: TGCGCCAGCAAGCACGGACAGTGCCCTACCTATGGCTACACCTTC
cdr3_aa: CASKHGQCPTYGYTF

v_call: TRBV5-5
d_call: NA
j_call: TRBJ2-2
clone_size: NA
cdr3_nt: TGTGCCAGCAGCCGGGCAGTGGCTACCATGGGGAGCACCGGGGAGCTGTTTTTT
cdr3_aa: CASSRAVATMGSTGELFF

v_call: TRBV7-8
d_call: NA
j_call: TRBJ2-7
clone_size: few
cdr3_nt: TGTGCCAGCAGTGGAAGGGCTTTACGCGAGCAGTACTTC
cdr3_aa: CASSGRALREQYF

v_call: TRBV29-1
d_call: NA
j_call: TRBJ1-3
clone_size: NA
cdr3_nt: TGCAGCGTTGTGACCAACTCTGGAAACACCATATATTTT
cdr3_aa: CSVVTNSGNTIYF

v_call: TRBV6-2/TRBV6-3
d_call: NA
j_call: TRBJ2-1
clone_size: NA
cdr3_nt: TGTGCCAGCACTGACTTCTACAATGAGCAGTTCTTC
cdr3_aa: CASTDFYNEQFF

v_call: TRBV20-1
d_call: NA
j_call: TRBJ2-7
clone_size: few
cdr3_nt: TGCAGTGCTAGAGATACCAGGAGGGACTCCTACGAGCAGTACTTC
cdr3_aa: CSARDTRRDSYEQYF

v_call: TRBV24-1
d_call: NA
j_call: TRBJ2-5
clone_size: NA
cdr3_nt: TGTGCCACCAGTGATTTTAATGGAGAGACCCAGTACTTC
cdr3_aa: CATSDFNGETQYF

v_call: TRBV18
d_call: TRBD2
j_call: TRBJ2-7
clone_size: NA
cdr3_nt: TGTGCCAGCTCACTTGGGACTAGCGTCAACGAGCAGTACTTC
cdr3_aa: CASSLGTSVNEQYF

v_call: TRBV12-3/TRBV12-4
d_call: NA
j_call: TRBJ2-6
clone_size: many
cdr3_nt: TGTGCCAGCAGGGTGAGCTCTGGGGCCAACGTCCTGACTTTC
cdr3_aa: CASRVSSGANVLTF

v_call: TRBV5-1
d_call: TRBD1
j_call: TRBJ1-4
clone_size: NA
cdr3_nt: TGCGCCAGCAGCTTGCGACAGGGCAACGCTAATGAAAAACTGTTTTTT
cdr3_aa: CASSLRQGNANEKLFF

v_call: TRBV5-1
d_call: TRBD1
j_call: TRBJ1-1
clone_size: NA
cdr3_nt: TGCGCCAGCAGCCCTTGGACAGGGCCGAAGAACACTGAAGCTTTCTTT
cdr3_aa: CASSPWTGPKNTEAFF

v_call: TRBV20-1
d_call: NA
j_call: TRBJ2-7
clone_size: NA
cdr3_nt: TGCAGTGCTCTCCGACTCTCAGCGGCCGTTCTGGGTTCGTACGAGCAGTACTTC
cdr3_aa: CSALRLSAAVLGSYEQYF

v_call: TRBV6-5
d_call: NA
j_call: TRBJ2-7
clone_size: few
cdr3_nt: TGTGCCAGCAGACGGGGACACGGGGGCTACGAGCAGTACTTC
cdr3_aa: CASRRGHGGYEQYF

v_call: TRBV5-6
d_call: NA
j_call: TRBJ2-7
clone_size: few
cdr3_nt: TGTGCCAGCAGCTTGGTAAGGGGCGAGCAGTACTTC
cdr3_aa: CASSLVRGEQYF

v_call: TRBV14
d_call: NA
j_call: TRBJ2-2
clone_size: few
cdr3_nt: TGTGCCAGCAGCCAAGCCATGGCCGGGGAGCTGTTTTTT
cdr3_aa: CASSQAMAGELFF

v_call: TRBV5-8
d_call: NA
j_call: TRBJ1-2
clone_size: NA
cdr3_nt: TGTGCCAGCAGCTTGGTTTCAGAGGCTTATGGCTACACCTTC
cdr3_aa: CASSLVSEAYGYTF

v_call: TRBV2
d_call: TRBD2
j_call: TRBJ2-1
clone_size: NA
cdr3_nt: TGTGCCAGCAGGGGACTAGCCGCCGTAGGGCAGTTCTTC
cdr3_aa: CASRGLAAVGQFF

v_call: TRBV14
d_call: NA
j_call: TRBJ1-1
clone_size: few
cdr3_nt: TGTGCCAGCAGCCAAGATCAGGGAACGGGCACTGAAGCTTTCTTT
cdr3_aa: CASSQDQGTGTEAFF

v_call: TRBV27
d_call: NA
j_call: TRBJ2-7
clone_size: few
cdr3_nt: TGTGCCAGCAGTTGGACTGACCGGTACGAGCAGTACTTC
cdr3_aa: CASSWTDRYEQYF

v_call: TRBV19
d_call: NA
j_call: TRBJ1-2
clone_size: NA
cdr3_nt: TGTGCCAGCAAAACCCCCGGACTCACTAACTATGGCTACACCTTC
cdr3_aa: CASKTPGLTNYGYTF

v_call: TRBV6-2/TRBV6-3
d_call: NA
j_call: TRBJ2-3
clone_size: NA
cdr3_nt: TGTGCCAGCAGTGACCCAAACACAGATACGCAGTATTTT
cdr3_aa: CASSDPNTDTQYF

v_call: TRBV5-6
d_call: NA
j_call: TRBJ2-3
clone_size: few
cdr3_nt: TGTGCCAGCAGCTTGGCCGCAGTCTCCCGTCCGTATTTT
cdr3_aa: CASSLAAVSRPYF

v_call: TRBV2
d_call: NA
j_call: TRBJ2-1
clone_size: few
cdr3_nt: TGTGCCAGCACTGGGGCCGGGCAGGGAGTATACAATGAGCAGTTCTTC
cdr3_aa: CASTGAGQGVYNEQFF

v_call: TRBV24-1
d_call: NA
j_call: TRBJ2-1
clone_size: few
cdr3_nt: TGTGCCACCAGTGATTTTTTAGGGGATGAGCAGTTCTTC
cdr3_aa: CATSDFLGDEQFF

v_call: TRBV5-1
d_call: NA
j_call: TRBJ2-3
clone_size: NA
cdr3_nt: TGCGCCAGCAGCTTGGCCATCACTAGCTCTCCTAGCACAGATACGCAGTATTTT
cdr3_aa: CASSLAITSSPSTDTQYF

v_call: TRBV28
d_call: NA
j_call: TRBJ2-3
clone_size: NA
cdr3_nt: TGTGCCAGCAGGGAGGGGGCCGGCACAGATACGCAGTATTTT
cdr3_aa: CASREGAGTDTQYF

v_call: TRBV12-3/TRBV12-4
d_call: TRBD1
j_call: TRBJ2-7
clone_size: few
cdr3_nt: TGTGCCAGCAGTCCACACCTGGGGACAGGGTTCTCCTACGAGCAGTACTTC
cdr3_aa: CASSPHLGTGFSYEQYF

v_call: TRBV7-9
d_call: TRBD2
j_call: TRBJ2-3
clone_size: NA
cdr3_nt: TGTGCCAGCAGCCCCTTAGCGGGGGGGCCGATGAATACGCAGTATTTT
cdr3_aa: CASSPLAGGPMNTQYF

v_call: TRBV6-6
d_call: TRBD2
j_call: TRBJ2-5
clone_size: NA
cdr3_nt: TGTGCCAGTAGGAGGGGTTGGGTTCGGGAGGGCCAAGAGACCCAGTACTTC
cdr3_aa: CASRRGWVREGQETQYF

v_call: TRBV10-3
d_call: NA
j_call: TRBJ2-5
clone_size: NA
cdr3_nt: TGTGCCATCAGGGACGGACCCCAAGAGACCCAGTACTTC
cdr3_aa: CAIRDGPQETQYF

v_call: TRBV18
d_call: NA
j_call: TRBJ2-2
clone_size: NA
cdr3_nt: TGTGCCAGCTCACCATCCGAGGGCACCGGGGAGCTGTTTTTT
cdr3_aa: CASSPSEGTGELFF

v_call: TRBV20-1
d_call: NA
j_call: TRBJ1-2
clone_size: few
cdr3_nt: TGCAGTGCTCGACAGAGAAACTATGGCTACACCTTC
cdr3_aa: CSARQRNYGYTF

v_call: TRBV7-8
d_call: NA
j_call: TRBJ1-3
clone_size: many
cdr3_nt: TGTGCCAGCAGGGCAAAAGAATCTGGAAACACCATATATTTT
cdr3_aa: CASRAKESGNTIYF

v_call: TRBV23-1
d_call: TRBD2
j_call: TRBJ2-7
clone_size: few
cdr3_nt: TGCGCCAGCAGTCAATCGGGGAGGGTGAGGACTAGCGGGAGCTCCTACGAGCAGTACTTC
cdr3_aa: CASSQSGRVRTSGSSYEQYF

v_call: TRBV12-3/TRBV12-4
d_call: NA
j_call: TRBJ2-1
clone_size: NA
cdr3_nt: TGTGCCAGCAGTTTAGGGCAGGGGGGGCAGTTCTTC
cdr3_aa: CASSLGQGGQFF

v_call: TRBV7-9
d_call: NA
j_call: TRBJ1-6
clone_size: NA
cdr3_nt: TGTGCCAGCAGCTTGGACAACCTTAATTCACCCCTCCACTTT
cdr3_aa: CASSLDNLNSPLHF

v_call: TRBV20-1
d_call: TRBD2
j_call: TRBJ2-1
clone_size: many
cdr3_nt: TGCAGTGCTAGAGACTATAGCGGGAGGATGACGAATGAGCAGTTCTTC
cdr3_aa: CSARDYSGRMTNEQFF

v_call: TRBV18
d_call: TRBD1
j_call: TRBJ1-1
clone_size: NA
cdr3_nt: TGTGCCAGCTCACCAGGACAGGGGAGCACTGAAGCTTTCTTT
cdr3_aa: CASSPGQGSTEAFF

v_call: TRBV9
d_call: NA
j_call: TRBJ2-5
clone_size: few
cdr3_nt: TGTGCCAGCAGCCCGAGCGCGGTTTTCGATCTGAGAGAGACCCAGTACTTC
cdr3_aa: CASSPSAVFDLRETQYF

v_call: TRBV7-2
d_call: TRBD1
j_call: TRBJ2-3
clone_size: NA
cdr3_nt: TGTGCCAGCAGGTTCCAACCGGGACAGGGGGGCTCAGATACGCAGTATTTT
cdr3_aa: CASRFQPGQGGSDTQYF

v_call: TRBV7-9
d_call: NA
j_call: TRBJ2-1
clone_size: many
cdr3_nt: TGTGCCAGCAGCTCCGAGGGGCAGTTCTTC
cdr3_aa: CASSSEGQFF

v_call: TRBV4-1
d_call: NA
j_call: TRBJ2-7
clone_size: few
cdr3_nt: TGCGCCAGCAGCCAACTAGGACTGTACGAGCAGTACTTC
cdr3_aa: CASSQLGLYEQYF